Each of the 18 T cell receptor beta chains below was sequenced from the same sample in a study of blood T cell repertoires in COVID-19. Method: immunoSEQ multiplex PCR; TCRdb's copy keeps in-frame clones and lacks some. The sample includes about 220,000 clones, roughly 89% of them seen just once. Sequencing was done on a sample of PBMCs or T cells enriched from blood (not recorded which). The receptors derive from a middle-aged woman who had recovered from COVID-19.

This clone was observed once. The CDR3 loop is CASSEGGFGDTQYF. CDR3 in DNA: TGCGCCAGCAGCGAAGGGGGCTTCGGAGATACGCAGTATTTT. V gene TRBV5-1 combines with J gene TRBJ2-3; TRBD1 aligns across 7 bases. The germline gives CDR1 SGHRS, CDR2 YFSETQ. The V gene end was trimmed by 4 bases and the J gene end by 5 bases; junction bases not matched to a gene: 7. The CDR3 totals 14 residues.

This chain links TRBV28 with TRBJ1-3, with D maybe TRBD1 (5 bases). The germline gives CDR1 MDHEN, CDR2 SYDVKM. This CDR3 comprises 14 residues. V was clipped by 2 bases and J by 2 bases, with 7 bases between them. CDR3 protein: CASSLGATGNTIYF. The CDR3 DNA reads as TGTGCCAGCAGTTTAGGGGCAACTGGAAACACCATATATTTT.

This sequence joins TRBV7-6 and TRBJ2-1; 12 positions agree with TRBD2. In germline, CDR1 is SGHVS, CDR2 FNYEAQ. V lost 4 bases and J lost 5; bases outside the gene matches: 3. CDR3 length: 15 residues. The CDR3 DNA is TGTGCCAGCAGCTCTAGCGGGAGGGCCGACAATGAGCAGTTCTTC. It yields the protein CASSSSGRADNEQFF. Filled out from reference TRBV7-6 and TRBJ2-1, the complete variable domain reads GAGVSQSPRYKVTKRGQDVALRCDPISGHVSLYWYRQALGQGPEFLTYFNYEAQQDKSGLPNDRFSAERPEGSISTLTIQRTEQRDSAMYRCASSSSGRADNEQFFGPGTRLTVL.

The genes are TRBV30 and TRBJ2-4; 7 nucleotides match TRBD1. The V gene's germline CDR1 is GTSNPN and CDR2 SVGIG (reference sequence). This CDR3 contains 16 residues. The V gene end was trimmed by 1 base and the J gene end by 2 bases; junction bases not matched to a gene: 8. The CDR3 DNA follows: TGTGCCTGGAGTGGCACCGGGACAGCGCCCAAAAACATTCAGTACTTC. Its protein product is CAWSGTGTAPKNIQYF.

This clone has only one observation. The J gene is TRBJ2-1, the V gene TRBV7-9; 7 nucleotides match TRBD2. Germline values: CDR1 SEHNR, CDR2 FQNEAQ (reference sequence). CDR3 size: 17 residues. The V and J ends lost 2 bases and 3 bases, in that order; junction bases with no gene match: 10. CDR3 in amino acids: CASSLTQFSGFYNEQFF. The CDR3 nucleotides are TGTGCCAGCAGCTTAACTCAGTTTAGCGGGTTCTACAATGAGCAGTTCTTC.

The chain links TRBV2 to TRBJ2-5, with 9 bases matching TRBD2. Germline trimming cut 6 bases from V and 0 bases from J; bases unmatched to any gene: 5. CDR1 is SNHLY and CDR2 is FYNNEI in the germline V gene. The CDR3 runs to 15 residues. The CDR3 DNA is TGTGCCAGCAGCCTTACTAGCGGGTACCAAGAGACCCAGTACTTC. Translating it yields CASSLTSGYQETQYF.

This clone was seen a handful of times. V gene TRBV30 combines with J gene TRBJ2-1, with TRBD2 as a possible D gene (6 bases). Looked up from germline, CDR1 is GTSNPN and CDR2 is SVGIG (reference sequence). The CDR3 covers 13 residues. V was pared by 3 bases and J by 8 bases, with 14 bases between. For the CDR3, the DNA is TGTGCCTGGAGCCCGACTAGGGCACATGAGCAGTTCTTC. As protein: CAWSPTRAHEQFF.

The chain carries TRBV28 and TRBJ2-7; D is perhaps TRBD1 (6 bases). This CDR3 spans 14 amino acids. Looked up from germline, CDR1 is MDHEN and CDR2 is SYDVKM. V dropped 6 bases and J dropped 1 base, with 13 bases sitting between them. The CDR3 DNA sequence: TGTGCCAGCAGCGGACAGCTGATTTCCTACGAGCAGTACTTC. This sequence encodes CASSGQLISYEQYF.

The J gene is TRBJ1-1, the V gene TRBV4-2; 7 bases agree with TRBD1. The V segment lost 3 bases and the J segment 8 bases; nucleotides outside the gene matches: 0. Germline V gene lookup returns CDR1 LGHNA and CDR2 YNFKEQ. This CDR3 comprises 11 residues. In nucleotides, the CDR3 is TGTGCCAGCAGCCAGGACAGGGAAGCTTTCTTT. This encodes CASSQDREAFF.

The CDR3 region is CASSLGGSNQPQHF. CDR3 bases: TGTGCCAGCAGCTTGGGGGGGAGCAATCAGCCCCAGCATTTT. The chain couples TRBV13 to TRBJ1-5; perhaps TRBD1 as D (5 bases). V lost 3 bases and J 1 base, leaving 7 bases between the germline ends. Germline-derived CDR1 and CDR2 are PRHDT and FYEKMQ (reference sequence). The CDR3 totals 14 residues. Based on the CDR3 plus reference TRBV13 and TRBJ1-5, the full variable domain is AAGVIQSPRHLIKEKRETATLKCYPIPRHDTVYWYQQGPGQDPQFLISFYEKMQSDKGSIPDRFSAQQFSDYHSELNMSSLELGDSALYFCASSLGGSNQPQHFGDGTRLSIL.

CDR3 amino acids: CASGSTQGALHF. The CDR3 DNA follows: TGTGCCAGCGGGTCCACCCAAGGGGCCCTCCACTTT. The V gene is TRBV28, the J gene TRBJ1-6; D is perhaps TRBD1 (5 bases). The germline CDR1 and CDR2 sequences are MDHEN and SYDVKM. The length of the CDR3 is 12 residues. Trimming took 8 bases from V and 14 from J, leaving 16 bases between them.

The V gene is TRBV30, the J gene TRBJ1-6; tentative D call: TRBD1 (5 bases). The CDR3 contains 14 residues. The germline CDR1 and CDR2 sequences are GTSNPN and SVGIG (reference sequence). V was cut by 0 bases and J by 8 bases, with 11 bases left in between. This CDR3 is CAWSVRGGDSPLHF. For the CDR3, the DNA is TGTGCCTGGAGTGTACGTGGGGGGGATTCACCCCTCCACTTT.

This clone was counted a few times. A read error may produce the germline difference seen at one junction end. J is TRBJ1-1 and V is TRBV29-1; D remains ambiguous. This CDR3 is built from 11 residues. Per the germline V gene, CDR1 is SQVTM and CDR2 is ANQGSEA. Here the CDR3 DNA reads TGCAGCGCTGAATCTAACACTGAAGCTTTCTTT. This encodes CSAESNTEAFF.

This sequence joins TRBV3-1 (or the pseudogene TRBV3-2) and TRBJ1-2; 11 bases are shared with TRBD1. The CDR3 totals 17 residues. From germline, CDR1 is LGHDT and CDR2 YNNKEL (reference sequence). V lost 3 bases, J lost 0 bases, and 6 bases stayed unmatched. The CDR3 DNA reads as TGTGCCAGCAGCCACTGGGACAGGGGGAATGCTAACTATGGCTACACCTTC. Translation: CASSHWDRGNANYGYTF.

This chain uses TRBV15 with TRBJ2-5, with D perhaps TRBD1 (5 bases). The CDR3 consists of 15 residues. Germline lookup yields CDR1 LNHNV and CDR2 YYDKDF (reference sequence). V was cut by 3 bases and J by 1 base, with 12 bases left in between. DNA for the CDR3: TGTGCCACCAGCAGCGGTACGACAGCCCAAGAGACCCAGTACTTC. Translation: CATSSGTTAQETQYF.

This chain uses TRBV7-2 with TRBJ1-4, with TRBD1 matching 7 bases. Germline assignment: CDR1 SGHTA and CDR2 FQGNSA. This CDR3 is built from 14 residues. V shed 5 bases, J shed 11 bases, and the junction held 11 bases outside the gene matches. CDR3 residues: CASSIDRERQKLFF. The CDR3 DNA reads as TGTGCCAGCAGCATCGACAGGGAAAGGCAGAAACTGTTTTTT.

The chain uses TRBV24-1 and TRBJ1-2, with a weak D call TRBD1 (6 bases). The V and J ends lost 0 bases and 5 bases respectively, with 15 bases between them. CDR3 size: 16 residues. The germline CDR1 and CDR2 sequences are KGHDR and SFDVKD. CDR3 sequence: CATSDLTPGGAYGYTF. DNA of the CDR3: TGTGCCACCAGTGATTTGACGCCCGGGGGGGCTTATGGCTACACCTTC.

This chain links TRBV11-3 with TRBJ2-7; D is unresolved. CDR1 is SGHNT, CDR2 YENEEA, per germline. Deletions cut 1 base from V and 3 bases from J, with 7 bases between. The CDR3 covers 13 residues. CDR3 protein: CASSLAPLYEQYV. CDR3 nucleotide sequence: TGTGCCAGCAGCTTAGCTCCACTCTACGAGCAGTACGTC.